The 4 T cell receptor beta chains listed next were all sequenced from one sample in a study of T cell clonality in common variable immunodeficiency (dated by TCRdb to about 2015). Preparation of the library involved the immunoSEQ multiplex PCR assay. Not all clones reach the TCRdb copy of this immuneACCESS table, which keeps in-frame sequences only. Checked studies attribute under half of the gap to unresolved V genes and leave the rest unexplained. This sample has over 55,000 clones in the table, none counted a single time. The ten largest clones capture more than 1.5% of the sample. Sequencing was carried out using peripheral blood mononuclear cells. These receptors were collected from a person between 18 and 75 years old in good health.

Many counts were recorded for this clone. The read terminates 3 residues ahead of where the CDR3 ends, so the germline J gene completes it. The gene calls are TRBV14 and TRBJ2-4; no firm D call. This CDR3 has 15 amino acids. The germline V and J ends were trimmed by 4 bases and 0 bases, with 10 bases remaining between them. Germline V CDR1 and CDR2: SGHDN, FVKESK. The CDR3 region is CASSPTSLAKNIQYF. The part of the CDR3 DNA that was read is TGTGCCAGCAGCCCGACTTCATTAGCCAAAAACATT.

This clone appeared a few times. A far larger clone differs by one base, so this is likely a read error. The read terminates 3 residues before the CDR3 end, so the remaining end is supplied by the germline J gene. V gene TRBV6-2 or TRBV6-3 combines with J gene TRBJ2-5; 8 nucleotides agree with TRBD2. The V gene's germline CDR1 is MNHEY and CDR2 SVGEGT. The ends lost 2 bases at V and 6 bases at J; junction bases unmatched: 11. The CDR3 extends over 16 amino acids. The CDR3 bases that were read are TGTGCCAGCAGTTACGTGTTAGCGGGAACTAAAAAGACC. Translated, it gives CASSYVLAGTKKT. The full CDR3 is CASSYVLAGTKKTQYF.

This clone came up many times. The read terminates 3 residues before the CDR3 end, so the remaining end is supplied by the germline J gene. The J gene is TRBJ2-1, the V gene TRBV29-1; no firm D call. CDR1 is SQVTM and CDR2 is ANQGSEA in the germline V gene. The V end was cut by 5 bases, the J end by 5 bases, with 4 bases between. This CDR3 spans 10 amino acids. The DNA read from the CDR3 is TGCAGCGTTCTAAACAATGAG. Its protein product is CSVLNNE. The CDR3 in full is CSVLNNEQFF.

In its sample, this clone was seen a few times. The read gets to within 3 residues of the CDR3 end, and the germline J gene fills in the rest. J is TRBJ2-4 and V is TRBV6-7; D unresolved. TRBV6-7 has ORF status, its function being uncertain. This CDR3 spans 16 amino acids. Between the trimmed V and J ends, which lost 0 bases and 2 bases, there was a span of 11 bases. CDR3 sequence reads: CASSYSLRLTKNIQYF. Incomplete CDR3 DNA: TGTGCCAGCAGTTACTCCCTCCGGTTAACCAAAAACATT.